These T cell receptor beta chains were read from a single sample in a study of blood T cells in healthy people across ages. TCRdb re-called the 5' RACE reads with MiXCR, one entry per CDR3 protein. The data hold approximately 580,000 distinct CDR3 sequences, with under 30% observed a single time. These data are also associated with another study on T cells of mothers and their children.

Source material: blood. The source is a boy between 5 and 17 years old in good health. Both conserved end residues are trimmed from each CDR3.

CDR3aa	v_gene
ANSLGGETDTQY	TRBV28
ASSRHGVTADTQY	TRBV4-1
SALSSGGSSYNEQF	TRBV20-1
AGGRASYNEQF	TRBV24-1
SAREEETQY	TRBV20-1
ASSDSYSGTETYEQY	TRBV11-2
ACSQIPLPWGEGKNIQY	TRBV3-1
ASVLAGEAGELF	TRBV28
ASSPKDLAPYNEQF	TRBV6-1
ASRVWGGTKEETQY	TRBV6-1
AISAGQGPTPGGFNEQF	TRBV10-3
ASSKPGALETQY	TRBV21-1
SASPQGVVKNIQY	TRBV20-1
ASSMEGGSNQPQH	TRBV4-1
SAPRTENTEAF	TRBV20-1
ASSQDTSGGYNEQF	TRBV4-3
ASSLEGQTSYNEQF	TRBV5-1
ASSVGQGNEKLF	TRBV9
ASEGRSSYEQY	TRBV7-9
ASSNGLPRGEQY	TRBV5-1
ASRGTGLAKNIQY	TRBV27
ASSPDSLIEAF	TRBV18
ASSLGASGAYEQY	TRBV7-2